This T cell receptor beta chain was sequenced in a study of blood T cell repertoires in COVID-19. In the study overall: The origin of the acute and convalescent COVID-19 samples was the United States, Italy and Spain. PBMCs, B-cell-depleted T cells, or T cells were the source of the cDNA or gDNA that made up the material.

The CDR3 extends over 14 amino acids. Germline V gene sequence: CDR1 LNHDA, CDR2 SQIVND (reference sequence). With V trimmed by 6 bases and J by 9 bases, 9 bases remained unmatched. In the authors' workflow: Reference gene primer amplification gave nucleated cell count estimates. TCRdb's table, derived via immunoSEQ multiplex PCR, lists solely in-frame clones and lacks some. V and J calls and clone size follow that table, whereas D and trimming were derived from the DNA. In the table there are about 140,000 clones, around 80% of which are singletons. The TCR sequence derives from a man aged 60-69 years who had recovered from COVID-19. This chain links TRBV19 with TRBJ2-4; 9 nucleotides align to TRBD1. Sequenced input: peripheral blood. The CDR3 region has the DNA TGTGCCAGTAGGGAAACAGGGGGCTTAAGCATTCAGTACTTC. Translating it yields CASRETGGLSIQYF.